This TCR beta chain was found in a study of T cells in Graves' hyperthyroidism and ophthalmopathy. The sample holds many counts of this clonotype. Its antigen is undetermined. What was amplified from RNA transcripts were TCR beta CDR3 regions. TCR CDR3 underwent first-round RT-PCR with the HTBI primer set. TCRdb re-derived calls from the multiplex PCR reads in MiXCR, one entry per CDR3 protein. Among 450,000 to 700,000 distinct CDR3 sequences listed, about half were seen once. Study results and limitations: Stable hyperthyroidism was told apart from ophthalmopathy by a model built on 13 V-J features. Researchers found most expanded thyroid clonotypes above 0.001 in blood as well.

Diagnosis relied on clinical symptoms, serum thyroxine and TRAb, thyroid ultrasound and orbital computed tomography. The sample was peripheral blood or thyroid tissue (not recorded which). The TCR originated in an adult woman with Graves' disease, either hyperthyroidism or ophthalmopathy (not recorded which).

The CDR3 DNA reads TGTGCCAGCAGCACCCGACAGGGCCACACTGAAGCTTTCTTT. Protein: CASSTRQGHTEAFF. This chain links TRBV7-6 with TRBJ1-1, with TRBD1 matching over 7 bases. The CDR3 is 14 amino acids. Looked up from germline, CDR1 is SGHVS and CDR2 is FNYEAQ. Losses at the gene ends were 5 bases for V and 3 bases for J; bases not matched to a gene: 6. Filled out from reference TRBV7-6 and TRBJ1-1, the complete variable domain reads GAGVSQSPRYKVTKRGQDVALRCDPISGHVSLYWYRQALGQGPEFLTYFNYEAQQDKSGLPNDRFSAERPEGSISTLTIQRTEQRDSAMYRCASSTRQGHTEAFFGQGTRLTVV.